These 7 T cell receptor beta chains share one sample of origin, sequenced in a study of blood T cell repertoires in COVID-19. TCRdb keeps only in-frame clones here, not all; method: immunoSEQ multiplex PCR. The table includes about 70,000 clones, around 79% detected once. The specimen sequenced was peripheral blood. Source of these receptors: a woman aged 70-85 years with acute or convalescent COVID-19.

V and J are TRBV7-9 and TRBJ1-4, with TRBD1 identical over 7 bases. This CDR3 comprises 14 residues. The V segment lost 5 bases and the J segment 3 bases; nucleotides outside the gene matches: 3. Germline V gene data show CDR1 as SEHNR and CDR2 as FQNEAQ (reference sequence). The CDR3 loop is CASSQGQPNEKLFF. The DNA of the CDR3 is TGTGCCAGCAGCCAGGGACAGCCTAATGAAAAACTGTTTTTT.

This chain connects TRBV7-9 to TRBJ1-5; D uncertain. V was trimmed by 1 base and J by 1 base, leaving 11 bases between them. Germline V gene data show CDR1 as SEHNR and CDR2 as FQNEAQ (reference sequence). CDR3 length equals 16 residues. The DNA of the CDR3 is TGTGCCAGCAGCTTAGGCGGAGGCGGGAGCAATCAGCCCCAGCATTTT. It encodes CASSLGGGGSNQPQHF.

This clone was observed a handful of times. This chain links TRBV11-2 with TRBJ1-2, with 11 bases lining up with TRBD1. Germline V gives CDR1 SGHAT, CDR2 FQNNGV. This CDR3 spans 16 amino acids. With 2 bases clipped from V and 5 bases from J, the junction kept 7 bases outside the gene matches. Here the CDR3 reads CASSLRGQGARYGYTF. The CDR3 DNA sequence: TGTGCCAGCAGCTTAAGAGGACAGGGGGCGCGGTATGGCTACACCTTC.

The rearrangement links TRBV6-6 to TRBJ1-5, with a tentative D call TRBD1 (5 bases). Germline loops: CDR1 MNHNY, CDR2 SVGAGI (reference sequence). V was trimmed by 7 bases and J by 3 bases, leaving 13 bases between them. The CDR3 loop spans 14 amino acids. CDR3 in DNA: TGTGCCAGCACCCCATCAGGGTTCAATCAGCCCCAGCATTTT. It codes for CASTPSGFNQPQHF.

The chain uses TRBV21-1 and TRBJ2-7; the D call of TRBD1 is as the table states it, not checked on the DNA. TRBV21-1 is deemed a pseudogene. The CDR3 sequence is 17 residues long. The CDR3 coding sequence is TGTGCCAGCAGCAAAGCAGTACTCGGACAGGGGGCGATCGAGCAGTACTTC. This encodes CASSKAVLGQGAIEQYF.

The chain uses TRBV6-5 and TRBJ1-3; 9 nucleotides match TRBD1. CDR3 size: 15 residues. Germline trimming cut 6 bases from V and 3 bases from J; bases unmatched to any gene: 6. The V gene's germline CDR1 is MNHEY and CDR2 SVGAGI. In DNA form, the CDR3 reads TGTGCCAGCAGCCAGACAGGGGGTTATGGAAACACCATATATTTT. This translates into CASSQTGGYGNTIYF.

The genes are TRBV4-3 and TRBJ2-3; D is perhaps TRBD2 (6 bases). The CDR3 contains 16 residues. Germline CDR1 reads LGHNA; CDR2 reads YSLEER. Trimming shortened V by 0 bases and J by 6 bases, and 16 bases separated the two germline ends. This CDR3 reads CASSQDGGQGGDTQYF. CDR3 in DNA: TGCGCCAGCAGCCAAGATGGAGGGCAGGGAGGTGATACGCAGTATTTT.